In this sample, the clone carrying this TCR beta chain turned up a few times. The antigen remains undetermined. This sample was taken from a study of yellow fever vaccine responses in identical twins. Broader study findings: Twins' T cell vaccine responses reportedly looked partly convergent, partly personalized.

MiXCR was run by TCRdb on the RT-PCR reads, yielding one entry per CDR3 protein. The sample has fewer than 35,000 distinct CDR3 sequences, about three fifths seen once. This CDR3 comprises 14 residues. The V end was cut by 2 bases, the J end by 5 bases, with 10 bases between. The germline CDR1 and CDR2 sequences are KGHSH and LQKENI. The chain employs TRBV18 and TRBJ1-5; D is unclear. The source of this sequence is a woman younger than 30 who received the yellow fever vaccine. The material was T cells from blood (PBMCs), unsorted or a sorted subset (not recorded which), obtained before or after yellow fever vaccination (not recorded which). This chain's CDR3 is CASSPMRDYQPQHF. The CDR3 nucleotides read TGTGCCAGCTCACCAATGAGGGATTATCAGCCCCAGCATTTT.